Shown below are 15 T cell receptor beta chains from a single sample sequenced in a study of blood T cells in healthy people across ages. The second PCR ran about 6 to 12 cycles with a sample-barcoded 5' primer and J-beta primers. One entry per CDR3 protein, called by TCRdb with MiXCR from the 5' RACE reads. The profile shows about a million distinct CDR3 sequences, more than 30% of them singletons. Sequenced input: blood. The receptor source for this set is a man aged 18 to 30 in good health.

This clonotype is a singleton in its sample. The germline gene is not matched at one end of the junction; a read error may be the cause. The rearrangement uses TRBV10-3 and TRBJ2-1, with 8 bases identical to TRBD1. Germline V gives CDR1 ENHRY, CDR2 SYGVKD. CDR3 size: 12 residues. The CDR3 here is CTMGQVMNEQFF. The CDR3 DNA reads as TGTACCATGGGACAGGTGATGAATGAGCAGTTCTTC.

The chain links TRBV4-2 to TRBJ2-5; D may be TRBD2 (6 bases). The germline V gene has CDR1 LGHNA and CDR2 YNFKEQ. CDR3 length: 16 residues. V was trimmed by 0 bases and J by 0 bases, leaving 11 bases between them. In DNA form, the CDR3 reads TGTGCCAGCAGCCAAGATGTGGGGGACTACCAAGAGACCCAGTACTTC. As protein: CASSQDVGDYQETQYF.

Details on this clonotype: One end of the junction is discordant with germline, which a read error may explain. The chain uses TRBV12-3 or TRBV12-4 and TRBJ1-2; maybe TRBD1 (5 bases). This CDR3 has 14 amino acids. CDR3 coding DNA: TGTGCCGGCAGAGTAGGGGAGGCGAGCTATGGCTACACCTTC. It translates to CAGRVGEASYGYTF.

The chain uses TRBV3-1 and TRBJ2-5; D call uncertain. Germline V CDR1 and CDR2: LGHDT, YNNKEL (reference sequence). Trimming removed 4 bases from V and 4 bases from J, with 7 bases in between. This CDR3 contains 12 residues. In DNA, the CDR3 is TGTGCCAGCAGCCCCGACGTAGAGACCCAGTACTTC. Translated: CASSPDVETQYF.

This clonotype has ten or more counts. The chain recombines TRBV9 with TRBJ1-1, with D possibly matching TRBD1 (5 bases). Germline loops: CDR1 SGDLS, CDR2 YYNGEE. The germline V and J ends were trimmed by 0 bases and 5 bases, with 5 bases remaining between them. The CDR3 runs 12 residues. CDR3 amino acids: CASSVGGTEAFF. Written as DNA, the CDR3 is TGTGCCAGCAGCGTAGGGGGGACTGAAGCTTTCTTT.

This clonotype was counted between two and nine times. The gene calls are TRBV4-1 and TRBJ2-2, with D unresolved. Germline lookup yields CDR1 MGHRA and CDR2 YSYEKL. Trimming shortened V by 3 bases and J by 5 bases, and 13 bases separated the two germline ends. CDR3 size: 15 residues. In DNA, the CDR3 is TGCGCCAGCAGCCATTTATCACAGAGTACCGGGGAGCTGTTTTTT. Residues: CASSHLSQSTGELFF.

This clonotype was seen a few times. The CDR3 bases are TGTGCCAGCAGCATTGGGACAGGGGCAACTAATGAAAAACTGTTTTTT. Translation: CASSIGTGATNEKLFF. The chain links TRBV7-9 to TRBJ1-4; 10 bases map to TRBD1. After removal of 5 bases from V and 0 bases from J, the junction contained 3 bases not matched to a gene. The germline V gene encodes CDR1 SEHNR and CDR2 FQNEAQ (reference sequence). This CDR3 is built from 16 residues.

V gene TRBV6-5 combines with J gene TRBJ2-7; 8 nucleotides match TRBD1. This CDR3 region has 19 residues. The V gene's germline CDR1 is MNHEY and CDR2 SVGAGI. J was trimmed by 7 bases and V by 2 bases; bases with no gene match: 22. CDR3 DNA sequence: TGTGCCAGCAGTTACATGGATTACGGACAGGGAGGTAACTACAATGAGCAGTACTTC. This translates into CASSYMDYGQGGNYNEQYF.

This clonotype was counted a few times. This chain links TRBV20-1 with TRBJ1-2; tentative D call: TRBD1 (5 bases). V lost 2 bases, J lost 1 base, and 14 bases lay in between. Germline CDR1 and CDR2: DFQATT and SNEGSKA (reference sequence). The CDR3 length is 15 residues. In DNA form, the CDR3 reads TGCAGTGCTAGAAGGAGGGGATCCGGTAACTATGGCTACACCTTC. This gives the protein CSARRRGSGNYGYTF.

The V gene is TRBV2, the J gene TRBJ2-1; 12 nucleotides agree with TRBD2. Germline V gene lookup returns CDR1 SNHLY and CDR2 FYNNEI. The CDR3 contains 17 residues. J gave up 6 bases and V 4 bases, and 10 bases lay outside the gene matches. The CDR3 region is CASSVLAGGTSVNEQFF. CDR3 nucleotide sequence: TGTGCCAGCAGTGTACTAGCGGGGGGCACATCAGTCAATGAGCAGTTCTTC.

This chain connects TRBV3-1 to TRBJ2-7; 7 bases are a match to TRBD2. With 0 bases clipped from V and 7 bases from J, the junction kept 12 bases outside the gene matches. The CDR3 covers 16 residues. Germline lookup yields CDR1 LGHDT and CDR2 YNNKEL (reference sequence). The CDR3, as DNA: TGTGCCAGCAGCCAAGAAAGGCTGGGAGGGTCCGGTGAGCAGTACTTC. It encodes CASSQERLGGSGEQYF.

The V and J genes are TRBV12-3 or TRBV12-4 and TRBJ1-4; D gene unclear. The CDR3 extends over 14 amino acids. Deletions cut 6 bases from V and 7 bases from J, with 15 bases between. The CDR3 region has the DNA TGTGCCAGCAGCCGAACATCCGGAAGTGAAAAACTGTTTTTT. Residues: CASSRTSGSEKLFF.

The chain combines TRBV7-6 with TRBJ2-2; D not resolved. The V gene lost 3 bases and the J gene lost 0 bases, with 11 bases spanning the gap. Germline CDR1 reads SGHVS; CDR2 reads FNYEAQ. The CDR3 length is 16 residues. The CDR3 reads CASSLGEQANTGELFF. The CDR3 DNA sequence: TGTGCCAGCAGCTTGGGTGAACAAGCGAACACCGGGGAGCTGTTTTTT.

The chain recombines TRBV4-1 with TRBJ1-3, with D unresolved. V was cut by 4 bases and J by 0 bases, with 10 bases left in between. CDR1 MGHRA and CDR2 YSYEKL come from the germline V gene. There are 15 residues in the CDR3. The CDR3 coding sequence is TGCGCCAGCAGCCCCTTTGGTCTCTCTGGAAACACCATATATTTT. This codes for CASSPFGLSGNTIYF.

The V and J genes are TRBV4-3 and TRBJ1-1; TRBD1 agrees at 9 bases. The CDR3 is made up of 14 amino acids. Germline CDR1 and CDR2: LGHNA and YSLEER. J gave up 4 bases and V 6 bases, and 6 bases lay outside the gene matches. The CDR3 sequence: CASRMGQGTTEAFF. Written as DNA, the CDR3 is TGCGCCAGCAGGATGGGACAGGGAACCACTGAAGCTTTCTTT.